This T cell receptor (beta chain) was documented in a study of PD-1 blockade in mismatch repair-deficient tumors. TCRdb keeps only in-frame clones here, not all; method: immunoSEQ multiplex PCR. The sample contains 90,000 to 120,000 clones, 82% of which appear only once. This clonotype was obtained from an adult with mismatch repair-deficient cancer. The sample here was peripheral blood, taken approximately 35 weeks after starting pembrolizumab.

The CDR3 bases are TGTGCCAGCAGTGTCGGACATTTCCAAGAGACCCAGTACTTC. It yields the protein CASSVGHFQETQYF. The rearrangement links TRBV2 to TRBJ2-5, with a possible D match to TRBD1 (5 bases). V shed 4 bases and J shed 1 base, with 10 bases lying between them. The CDR3 spans 14 residues. The germline CDR1 and CDR2 sequences are SNHLY and FYNNEI. Full variable domain (remainder filled in from reference TRBV2 and TRBJ2-5): EPEVTQTPSHQVTQMGQEVILRCVPISNHLYFYWYRQILGQKVEFLVSFYNNEISEKSEIFDDQFSVERPDGSNFTLKIRSTKLEDSAMYFCASSVGHFQETQYFGPGTRLLVL.